The source of this T cell receptor beta chain is a study of T cell responses to AZD1222 COVID-19 vaccine. The CDR3 is 14 residues long. The germline gives CDR1 SGHDT, CDR2 YYEEEE. V was shortened by 1 base and J by 5 bases, with 12 bases between the two germline ends. Sequencing used immunoSEQ multiplex PCR; TCRdb keeps in-frame clones, though not all of them. The sample carries roughly 150,000 clones, 91% recorded once. About this clone: What it binds is unknown.

Notes on the study in general: White British ancestry dominated among donors, who included more females, and clonal diversity was possibly underestimated.

The sequence was collected from an adult who received the AZD1222 COVID-19 vaccine. This rearrangement joins TRBV5-6 to TRBJ2-5; TRBD1 might be the D (6 bases). The material sequenced was peripheral blood, taken 28 days after the second AZD1222 dose. The CDR3 DNA sequence: TGTGCCAGCAGCTTGTTTCCAGGGGTCGAGACCCAGTACTTC. Amino acids: CASSLFPGVETQYF. Full variable domain (missing parts from reference TRBV5-6 and TRBJ2-5): DAGVTQSPTHLIKTRGQQVTLRCSPKSGHDTVSWYQQALGQGPQFIFQYYEEEERQRGNFPDRFSGHQFPNYSSELNVNALLLGDSALYLCASSLFPGVETQYFGPGTRLLVL.